This TCR beta chain was sequenced during a study of OX40 agonist ivuxolimab in advanced cancers. Study-wide context: Ivuxolimab was a fully human IgG2 agonistic monoclonal antibody targeting the costimulatory receptor OX40 (CD134). Intravenous ivuxolimab was administered to patients every 2 weeks at six dose levels: 0.01, 0.1, 0.3, 1.5, 3 and 10 mg/kg. Among the roughly 52 dose-escalation patients, some 20 had hepatocellular carcinoma, 15 or so melanoma, 9 renal cell carcinoma and 9 head and neck cancer. In the dose-escalation cohort, 82.7% of patients were male, and the mean age was around 60 years, with a range of 23 to 79. Patients were allowed to have had prior anti-PD-1, anti-PD-L1 or anti-CTLA-4 therapy, and less than 45% of the dose-escalation patients had previously received checkpoint inhibitors. Three dose-escalation patients achieved partial responses, one with hepatocellular carcinoma and two with cutaneous melanoma. Peripheral TCRbeta sequencing was intended to test whether TCR sequence diversity was altered and clonal T-cell expansion was caused by ivuxolimab. The paper covers the monotherapy dose-escalation part of the phase I ivuxolimab trial, which included N ≈ 50 patients.

Patients with autoimmune disease history or receiving systemic immunosuppression were excluded from the trial. In every dose cohort, peripheral blood was drawn for TCR sequencing at baseline, cycle 4 day 1, and cycle 7 day 1. The samples were drawn from a first-in-human, open-label, multicenter phase I dose-escalation trial of ivuxolimab. Adults with locally advanced or metastatic melanoma, renal cell, hepatocellular, or head and neck squamous cell carcinoma were enrolled in the trial. Before TCR sequencing, CD4+ T cells and CD8+ T cells were sorted from peripheral blood as separate populations. Overall results and qualifications from the work: In partial responders in the 0.1-3.0 mg/kg groups, normalized peripheral clonal expansion was found to be among the lowest, especially among CD8+ T cells. Low levels of normalized T-cell clonal expansion were also seen in some nonresponding patients. After ivuxolimab, more expanded clones were found on average in CD8+ T cells than in CD4+ T cells. Which antigens the clonally expanded peripheral T cells were specific for was not determined. At doses of 0.1 to 3.0 mg/kg, clonal expansion of both CD4+ and CD8+ blood T cells was observed from baseline to week 6.

V lost 4 bases and J lost 0 bases; the stretch between them is 10 bases long. The CDR3, from cysteine to phenylalanine, totals 14 residues. Of the read, only the CDR3 DNA is kept; its 42 bases are in frame from base 1. The germline V gene encodes CDR1 SGHTA and CDR2 FQGNSA. Genomic DNA was isolated from the sorted cells so that the TCRbeta CDR3 region could be sequenced. TCRbeta CDR3 regions were sequenced using the immunoSEQ Assay. TCRdb obtained this table from immuneACCESS and retained in-frame rearrangements with V and J assigned. These tables miss some clones; where compared with another copy, unresolved V genes account for less than half of the shortfall, and the remainder is unexplained. The sample data list more than 60,000 clones, and approximately 90% of these were observed just once. Jointly, the top ten make up around an eighth of the sample. With regard to this clone: Its specific antigen is unknown. Base qualities are not at hand, and no much larger clone is one base apart.

The rearranged segments are TRBV7-2 and TRBJ2-7; tentative D gene TRBD2, with 6 bases matching. Here the sequenced sample was CD4+ or CD8+ T cells sorted from blood, taken in a trial of the OX40 agonist ivuxolimab. This TCR was recovered from an adult with an advanced solid tumor such as melanoma, head and neck, liver or kidney cancer. The nucleotide sequence is TGTGCCAGCAGCTCGGGACTGCTCTCCTACGAGCAGTACTTC. Its protein product is CASSSGLLSYEQYF.